These 25 T cell receptor beta chains share one sample of origin, sequenced in a study of T-cell memory formation after mild COVID-19. TCRdb processed the 5' RACE reads anew with MiXCR; each CDR3 protein has one entry. The sample carries fewer than 500,000 distinct CDR3 sequences, about 23% recorded once. The specimen was PBMCs or a T cell subset sorted from them (not recorded which). The receptors shown here come from an adult woman who had mild COVID-19 (a few samples of this study predate the infection). Cell type and time point are not known.

This clonotype was seen a handful of times. The chain carries TRBV27 and TRBJ2-7; 8 bases fit TRBD2. The CDR3 is made up of 15 amino acids. The germline V gene has CDR1 MNHEY and CDR2 SMNVEV (reference sequence). J gave up 2 bases and V 1 base, and 4 bases lay outside the gene matches. The CDR3 region has the DNA TGTGCCAGCAGTTTATACACTAGCGGAACCTACGAGCAGTACTTC. Its protein product is CASSLYTSGTYEQYF.

The J gene is TRBJ2-5, the V gene TRBV18; no firm D call. CDR3 length: 16 amino acids. V was pared by 3 bases and J by 4 bases, with 18 bases between. Germline V lookup: CDR1 KGHSH, CDR2 LQKENI. CDR3 nucleotide sequence: TGTGCCAGCTCACCCCTTGACTCCCATACGACAGAGACCCAGTACTTC. The encoded protein is CASSPLDSHTTETQYF.

Only a few counts were recorded for this clonotype. The gene calls are TRBV11-3 and TRBJ2-2, with a weak D call TRBD1 (6 bases). V was cut by 6 bases and J by 0 bases, with 14 bases left in between. The CDR3 has 16 amino acids. Germline CDR1 reads SGHNT; CDR2 reads YENEEA. This CDR3 reads CASSYMRTANTGELFF. The CDR3 DNA reads TGTGCCAGCAGTTACATGAGGACAGCGAACACCGGGGAGCTGTTTTTT.

The rearrangement links TRBV24-1 to TRBJ2-7; D gene uncertain. V shed 1 base and J shed 7 bases, with 10 bases lying between them. The length of the CDR3 is 13 residues. The V gene's germline CDR1 is KGHDR and CDR2 SFDVKD. CDR3 amino acids: CATSDFGGEEQYF. CDR3 in DNA: TGTGCCACCAGTGATTTCGGCGGCGAAGAGCAGTACTTC.

The rearrangement links TRBV20-1 to TRBJ2-1; D is undetermined. The V and J ends lost 3 bases and 8 bases respectively, with 11 bases between them. This CDR3 has 12 residues. Per the germline V gene, CDR1 is DFQATT and CDR2 is SNEGSKA (reference sequence). DNA for the CDR3: TGCAGTGCTAGTCCCAGTATCCATGAGCAGTTCTTC. The encoded protein is CSASPSIHEQFF.

V and J are TRBV7-3 and TRBJ2-1; D may match TRBD1 or TRBD2 (6 bases each). Per germline, CDR1 SGHTA and CDR2 FQGTGA. Trimming shortened V by 3 bases and J by 9 bases, and 18 bases separated the two germline ends. This CDR3 contains 15 residues. This CDR3 reads CASSFRYGGKGEQFF. CDR3 nucleotide sequence: TGTGCCAGCAGCTTTCGGTACGGGGGCAAGGGTGAGCAGTTCTTC.

This clonotype was found a few times. The CDR3: CATGGGANNEQFF. The CDR3 bases are TGTGCCACCGGCGGGGGGGCGAACAATGAGCAGTTCTTC. The rearrangement joins TRBV24-1 to TRBJ2-1; 9 nucleotides match TRBD2. V dropped 9 bases and J dropped 5; count of bases not matched to a gene: 4. The CDR3 sequence is 13 residues long. Germline lookup yields CDR1 KGHDR and CDR2 SFDVKD.

This clonotype was found many times. This chain connects TRBV10-3 to TRBJ2-1, with 14 bases matching TRBD2. The CDR3 has 18 residues. The trim removed 4 bases at V and 3 bases at J, leaving 8 bases unmatched. Germline CDR1 reads ENHRY; CDR2 reads SYGVKD. CDR3 region: CAISGPGLAGVVYNEQFF. The CDR3, as DNA: TGTGCCATCAGTGGACCGGGACTAGCGGGAGTGGTCTACAATGAGCAGTTCTTC.

This clonotype was found a few times. The rearrangement links TRBV20-1 to TRBJ2-7, with D perhaps TRBD1 (5 bases). The CDR3 runs 12 residues. Germline V gene lookup returns CDR1 DFQATT and CDR2 SNEGSKA (reference sequence). Trimming stripped 1 base from V and 5 bases from J, with 9 bases between. CDR3 in amino acids: CSARVGANEQYF. The CDR3 bases are TGCAGTGCTAGAGTTGGGGCGAACGAGCAGTACTTC.

This clonotype showed up just a few times. The genes are TRBV11-2 and TRBJ2-1, with a weak D call TRBD2 (5 bases). CDR1 SGHAT and CDR2 FQNNGV come from the germline V gene. This CDR3 is 16 amino acids long. Trimming took off 2 bases at V and 2 bases at J, with 13 bases between the two ends. The CDR3: CASSLRGRQAYNEQFF. The CDR3 coding sequence is TGTGCCAGCAGCTTACGCGGGCGGCAGGCCTACAATGAGCAGTTCTTC.

This clonotype has ten or more counts. The chain combines TRBV4-1 with TRBJ2-7; the match to TRBD1 covers 9 bases. The CDR3 covers 14 residues. V lost 1 base and J lost 4; bases outside the gene matches: 2. From germline, CDR1 is MGHRA and CDR2 YSYEKL. CDR3 region: CASSQGTGVYEQYF. The CDR3 DNA reads as TGCGCCAGCAGCCAAGGGACAGGGGTTTACGAGCAGTACTTC.

The J gene is TRBJ2-7, the V gene TRBV27; 10 positions match TRBD1. The length of the CDR3 is 15 residues. CDR1 is MNHEY, CDR2 SMNVEV, per germline (reference sequence). V lost 6 bases, J lost 4 bases, and 9 bases stayed unmatched. The CDR3 nucleotides read TGTGCCAGCAGCCCCCGACAGGGGGCGAGGTACGAGCAGTACTTC. This translates into CASSPRQGARYEQYF.

This clonotype was recorded a few times. The chain couples TRBV4-3 to TRBJ2-1; D gene uncertain. CDR3 length: 16 residues. V was shortened by 1 base and J by 5 bases, with 15 bases between the two germline ends. CDR1 and CDR2 (germline): LGHNA, YSLEER. CDR3 sequence (DNA): TGCGCCAGCAGCCAAGGATTCAGATCCGAAGACAATGAGCAGTTCTTC. This encodes CASSQGFRSEDNEQFF.

The chain joins TRBV5-1 to TRBJ2-2; 9 nucleotides agree with TRBD2. The CDR3 has 17 residues. With 0 bases clipped from V and 4 bases from J, the junction kept 7 bases outside the gene matches. Germline lookup yields CDR1 SGHRS and CDR2 YFSETQ. The CDR3 loop reads CASSLDFSGSGTGELFF. As DNA, the CDR3 is TGCGCCAGCAGCTTGGATTTTAGCGGGAGCGGCACCGGGGAGCTGTTTTTT.

The chain couples TRBV12-3 or TRBV12-4 to TRBJ1-1; D is uncertain. V dropped 2 bases and J dropped 6 bases, with 13 bases sitting between them. The CDR3 is made up of 14 amino acids. CDR3 sequence (DNA): TGTGCCAGCAGTTTACCCCATCGATTAGCTGAAGCTTTCTTT. It translates to CASSLPHRLAEAFF.

The gene calls are TRBV5-1 and TRBJ2-7; TRBD1 aligns across 8 bases. This CDR3 has 14 amino acids. V lost 2 bases and J lost 4; bases outside the gene matches: 5. Germline CDR1 SGHRS, CDR2 YFSETQ. The CDR3 nucleotides read TGCGCCAGCAGCTTAACCGGGACAGGTTACGAGCAGTACTTC. Translating it yields CASSLTGTGYEQYF.

The rearrangement links TRBV30 to TRBJ1-4; tentative D call: TRBD1 (5 bases). The CDR3 spans 14 residues. Germline CDR1 GTSNPN, CDR2 SVGIG (reference sequence). The ends were cut back, 0 bases at V and 7 bases at J, with 12 bases in the middle. The CDR3 is CAWSVPGGSEKLFF. CDR3 DNA sequence: TGTGCCTGGAGTGTACCCGGGGGGAGTGAAAAACTGTTTTTT.

This chain joins TRBV12-3 or TRBV12-4 and TRBJ2-1, with 7 bases aligning to TRBD2. V lost 3 bases to trimming and J lost 7 bases; unmatched junction nucleotides: 9. CDR3 size: 15 residues. The CDR3 bases are TGTGCCAGCAGTTTTCGGGGGAGGGCCTGGAATGAGCAGTTCTTC. As protein: CASSFRGRAWNEQFF.

The genes are TRBV7-9 and TRBJ1-4; D not resolved. The CDR3 is 11 residues long. V was cut by 5 bases and J by 7 bases, with 5 bases left in between. Germline V CDR1 and CDR2: SEHNR, FQNEAQ (reference sequence). As DNA, the CDR3 is TGTGCCAGCAGCCCTCTTGAAAAACTGTTTTTT. Translating it yields CASSPLEKLFF.

The V call is TRBV20-1, the J call TRBJ2-1; the match to TRBD2 covers 11 bases. The CDR3 runs to 15 residues. V shed 3 bases and J 7 bases; nucleotides not matched to a gene: 8. Germline CDR1 and CDR2: DFQATT and SNEGSKA (reference sequence). The CDR3 DNA follows: TGCAGTGCTAGGTTAGCGGGAGGGCCTCGGAATGAGCAGTTCTTC. It is translated as CSARLAGGPRNEQFF.

The chain uses TRBV18 and TRBJ2-7, with 10 bases that match TRBD1. V lost 2 bases to trimming and J lost 4 bases; unmatched junction nucleotides: 8. The CDR3 is 16 amino acids. From germline, CDR1 is KGHSH and CDR2 LQKENI. CDR3 DNA: TGTGCCAGCTCACCAATCGGGCCGGGACAGGGGTACGAGCAGTACTTC. This encodes CASSPIGPGQGYEQYF.

The V gene is TRBV7-8, the J gene TRBJ2-5; D is perhaps TRBD2 (7 bases). Trimming cost V 8 bases and J 5 bases, with 12 bases left between them. The CDR3 length is 12 residues. Per germline, CDR1 SGHVS and CDR2 FQNEAQ. The DNA of the CDR3 is TGTGCCAGCGGGAGGGGGGTTGAGACCCAGTACTTC. Encoded protein: CASGRGVETQYF. The variable domain in full, with the rest retrieved from reference TRBV7-8 and TRBJ2-5, is GAGVSQSPRYKVAKRGQDVALRCDPISGHVSLFWYQQALGQGPEFLTYFQNEAQLDKSGLPSDRFFAERPEGSVSTLKIQRTQQEDSAVYLCASGRGVETQYFGPGTRLLVL.

V is TRBV7-9 and J is TRBJ2-7; D possibly uses TRBD1 or TRBD2 (5 bases each). The CDR3 covers 16 residues. V was trimmed by 5 bases and J by 0 bases, leaving 17 bases between them. Germline CDR1 SEHNR, CDR2 FQNEAQ (reference sequence). The CDR3 DNA follows: TGTGCCAGCAGCCCCCGGGACCTCGGTAGCTCCTACGAGCAGTACTTC. It specifies CASSPRDLGSSYEQYF.

The rearrangement links TRBV10-3 to TRBJ1-1; 7 nucleotides match TRBD1. The CDR3 extends over 16 amino acids. J lost 2 bases, V lost 5 bases, and 11 bases had no gene match. The germline CDR1 and CDR2 sequences are ENHRY and SYGVKD. CDR3 coding DNA: TGTGCCATCAGTTCGACCCTGACAGGGACTAACACTGAAGCTTTCTTT. Amino acid sequence: CAISSTLTGTNTEAFF.

The chain recombines TRBV19 with TRBJ1-5; no definite D call. Per the germline V gene, CDR1 is LNHDA and CDR2 is SQIVND (reference sequence). This CDR3 has 17 residues. Deletions cut 1 base from V and 0 bases from J, with 13 bases between. CDR3 in amino acids: CASSIGVTANSNQPQHF. DNA of the CDR3: TGTGCCAGTAGTATAGGGGTAACAGCTAATAGCAATCAGCCCCAGCATTTT.